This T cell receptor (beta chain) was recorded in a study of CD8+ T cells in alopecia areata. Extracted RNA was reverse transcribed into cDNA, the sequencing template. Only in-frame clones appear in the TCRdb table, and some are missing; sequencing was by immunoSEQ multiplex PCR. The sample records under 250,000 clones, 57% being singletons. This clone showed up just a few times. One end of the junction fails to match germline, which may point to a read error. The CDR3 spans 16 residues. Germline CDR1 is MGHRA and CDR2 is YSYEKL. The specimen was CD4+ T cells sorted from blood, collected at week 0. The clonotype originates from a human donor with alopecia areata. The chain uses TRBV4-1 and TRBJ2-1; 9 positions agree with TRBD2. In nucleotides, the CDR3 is TGTGCCAGCAGCCAAGGGATTAGCGGGAGTCCCCCTGAGCAGTTCTTC. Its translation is CASSQGISGSPPEQFF.